This T cell receptor (beta chain) was identified during a study of cytomegalovirus exposure and HLA in healthy donors. Findings and limits, study-wide: Most TCR sequences were uncommon, yet certain public TCRs appeared in many donors.

Germline loops: CDR1 SEHNR, CDR2 FQNEAQ (reference sequence). V was clipped by 5 bases and J by 4 bases, with 14 bases between them. CDR3 size: 15 residues. With respect to this clone: Antigen: not known.

60 Vbeta and 13 Jbeta primers were used in PCR. Repertoires were generated with immunoSEQ multiplex PCR, while TCRdb's copy carries only in-frame clones and drops some. The table includes over 130,000 clones, approximately 82% detected once. This TCR was sampled from a young man in good health and CMV-seropositive. The chain uses TRBV7-9 and TRBJ2-2; tentatively, D is TRBD2 (6 bases). Input material: PBMCs. The CDR3 sequence: CASSLRELGTGELFF. The CDR3, as DNA: TGTGCCAGCAGCCTCCGGGAGCTCGGCACCGGGGAGCTGTTTTTT.